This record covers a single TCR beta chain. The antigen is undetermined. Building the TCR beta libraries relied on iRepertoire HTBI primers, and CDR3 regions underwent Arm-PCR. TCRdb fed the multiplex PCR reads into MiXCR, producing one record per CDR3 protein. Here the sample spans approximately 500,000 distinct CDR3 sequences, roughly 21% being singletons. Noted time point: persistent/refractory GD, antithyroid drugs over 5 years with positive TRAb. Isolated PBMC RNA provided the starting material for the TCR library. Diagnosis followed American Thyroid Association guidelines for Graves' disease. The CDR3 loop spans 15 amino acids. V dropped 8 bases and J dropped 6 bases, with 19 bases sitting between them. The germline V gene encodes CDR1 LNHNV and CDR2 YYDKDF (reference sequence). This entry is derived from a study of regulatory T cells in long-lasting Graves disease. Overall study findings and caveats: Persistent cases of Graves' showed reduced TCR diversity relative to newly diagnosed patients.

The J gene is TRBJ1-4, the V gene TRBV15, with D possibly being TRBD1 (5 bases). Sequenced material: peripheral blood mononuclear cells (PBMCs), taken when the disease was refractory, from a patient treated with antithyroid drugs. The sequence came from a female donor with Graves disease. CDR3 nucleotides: TGTGCCACCGCCAATCGACCCGACAGATATGAAAAACTGTTTTTT. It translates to CATANRPDRYEKLFF. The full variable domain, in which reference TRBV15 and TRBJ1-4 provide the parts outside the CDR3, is DAMVIQNPRYQVTQFGKPVTLSCSQTLNHNVMYWYQQKSSQAPKLLFHYYDKDFNNEADTPDNFQSRRPNTSFCFLDIRSPGLGDTAMYLCATANRPDRYEKLFFGSGTQLSVL.